Presented here are 5 T cell receptor beta chains from one specimen sequenced in a study of TIL therapy for anti-PD-1-resistant metastatic lung cancer. Time point specified: pre-treatment sample, taken before nivolumab and TIL therapy. The libraries were made with immunoSEQ v3. The protocol was immunoSEQ multiplex PCR, while the TCRdb copy is restricted to in-frame clones and leaves out a portion. The data show under 35,000 clones, 74% seen once. This sample comprised blood, obtained at baseline. The source is a woman aged 30-85 years with non-small cell lung cancer.

The gene calls are TRBV6-5 and TRBJ2-5, with D perhaps TRBD2 (5 bases). Looked up from germline, CDR1 is MNHEY and CDR2 is SVGAGI. This CDR3 has 14 amino acids. The V end lost 6 bases, the J end lost 3 bases, and 14 bases lay between the germline ends. CDR3 DNA: TGTGCCAGCAGCAACTTCGAGCGGAAAGAGACCCAGTACTTC. Translated, it gives CASSNFERKETQYF.

The sample holds one count of this clone. The CDR3 is CASSVAGDTGELFF. The CDR3 region has the DNA TGTGCCAGCAGTGTAGCGGGAGACACCGGGGAGCTGTTTTTT. The chain combines TRBV6-1 with TRBJ2-2; the match to TRBD2 covers 9 bases. This CDR3 comprises 14 residues. Germline assignment: CDR1 MNHNS and CDR2 SASEGT. Trimming at V came to 4 bases and at J to 3 bases, leaving 0 bases not matched to a gene.

As concerns this clone: Other nucleotide sequences in the sample specify the same CDR3. This chain uses TRBV14 with TRBJ2-7; D gene unclear. The V and J ends lost 2 bases and 1 base respectively, with 6 bases between them. Per the germline V gene, CDR1 is SGHDN and CDR2 is FVKESK. There are 13 residues in the CDR3. The chain's CDR3 is CASSQMGSYEQYF. In nucleotides, the CDR3 is TGTGCCAGCAGCCAAATGGGGTCCTACGAGCAGTACTTC.

The chain has TRBV6-6 and TRBJ1-1; tentatively, D is TRBD1 (5 bases). Trimming left V 2 bases short and J 1 base short, with 11 bases between. This CDR3 spans 15 amino acids. In germline, CDR1 is MNHNY, CDR2 SVGAGI (reference sequence). The CDR3 coding sequence is TGTGCCAGCAGTTACGGGCGGACAAGGAACACTGAAGCTTTCTTT. It yields the protein CASSYGRTRNTEAFF.

This clone has more than one count but fewer than ten. The rearrangement uses TRBV28 and TRBJ2-7, with 10 bases matching TRBD1. V gave up 5 bases and J gave up 6 bases; unmatched junction bases: 10. The germline CDR1 and CDR2 sequences are MDHEN and SYDVKM. The CDR3 consists of 15 residues. CDR3 coding DNA: TGTGCCAGCAGTCCCCCGGGACAGGGGACGGCCGAGCAGTACTTC. Residues: CASSPPGQGTAEQYF.